The TCR beta chain described here comes from a study of cytotoxic CD8 clonotypes in ibrutinib-treated CLL. About the study: Following treatment for a median about 12 months, range 6 to 36, response samples were then taken. Study-wide findings and caveats: Before falling back toward baseline at progression, clonality had risen at the time of ibrutinib response.

The CDR3 loop spans 11 amino acids. The V and J ends lost 3 bases and 8 bases respectively, with 8 bases between them. The germline gives CDR1 SGHTS, CDR2 YDEGEE. Clones were read by immunoSEQ multiplex PCR, and TCRdb kept only the in-frame ones, dropping some. The sample shows 80,000 to 95,000 clones, more than 75% of them seen only once. Remarks on this clone: Its antigen is not identified.

The gene calls are TRBV5-8 and TRBJ1-2, with no clear D. The TCR originated in a human donor with chronic lymphocytic leukemia. This specimen was PBMCs, taken after 12 months of ibrutinib treatment. CDR3 DNA: TGTGCCAGCAGCTCCTTTACCGGCTACACCTTC. Translated, it gives CASSSFTGYTF.